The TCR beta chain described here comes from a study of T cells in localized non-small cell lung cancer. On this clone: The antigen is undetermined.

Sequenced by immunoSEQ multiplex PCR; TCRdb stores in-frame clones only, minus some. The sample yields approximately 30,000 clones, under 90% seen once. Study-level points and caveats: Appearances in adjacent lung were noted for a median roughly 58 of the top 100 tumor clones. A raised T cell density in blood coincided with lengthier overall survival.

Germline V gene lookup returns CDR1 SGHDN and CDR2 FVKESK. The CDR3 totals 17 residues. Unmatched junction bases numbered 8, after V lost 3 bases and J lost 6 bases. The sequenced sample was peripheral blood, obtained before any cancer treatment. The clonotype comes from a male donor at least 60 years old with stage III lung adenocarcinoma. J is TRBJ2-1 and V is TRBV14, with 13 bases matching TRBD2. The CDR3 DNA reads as TGTGCCAGCAGCCATCGAGGGGGGACTAGCGGGGTCAATGAGCAGTTCTTC. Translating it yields CASSHRGGTSGVNEQFF.